Shown below are 15 T cell receptor beta chains from a single sample sequenced in a study of blood T cell repertoires in COVID-19. Produced via immunoSEQ multiplex PCR; TCRdb's table is partial and in-frame only. Of more than 250,000 clones listed, around 87% were seen once; the top ten hold 1%. Sequenced: peripheral blood. Receptor source: a man aged 45-65 years with active or convalescent COVID-19.

The chain uses TRBV5-1 and TRBJ2-2; weak D call: TRBD1 (6 bases). The length of the CDR3 is 16 residues. Germline CDR1 reads SGHRS; CDR2 reads YFSETQ. Between the trimmed V and J ends, which lost 0 bases and 1 base, there was a span of 10 bases. The CDR3 spells CASSLVGQWNTGELFF. The CDR3 DNA sequence: TGCGCCAGCAGCTTGGTGGGACAATGGAACACCGGGGAGCTGTTTTTT.

The gene calls are TRBV2 and TRBJ2-5; TRBD1 aligns across 7 bases. The CDR3 has 13 residues. Germline CDR1 and CDR2: SNHLY and FYNNEI. The V and J ends lost 4 bases and 5 bases, in that order; junction bases with no gene match: 4. The CDR3: CASSGDRAETQYF. CDR3 DNA: TGTGCCAGCAGTGGTGACAGGGCTGAGACCCAGTACTTC.

The V and J genes are TRBV6-1 and TRBJ2-3; D is ambiguous. Trimming removed 1 base at V and 2 bases at J, with 10 bases between. The CDR3 is 15 residues long. CDR1 and CDR2 from the germline V gene are MNHNS and SASEGT. CDR3 nucleotides: TGTGCCAGCAGTGAAGTTGCCGAGTACACAGATACGCAGTATTTT. Protein product: CASSEVAEYTDTQYF.

This rearrangement joins TRBV5-6 to TRBJ2-7; weak D call: TRBD2 (7 bases). V dropped 5 bases and J dropped 5 bases, with 17 bases sitting between them. Germline V CDR1 and CDR2: SGHDT, YYEEEE. The CDR3 spans 14 residues. The CDR3, as DNA: TGTGCCAGCAGTAATACCAGGGGAGGGGACGAGCAGTACTTC. As protein: CASSNTRGGDEQYF. The full variable domain, completed using reference TRBV5-6 and TRBJ2-7, is DAGVTQSPTHLIKTRGQQVTLRCSPKSGHDTVSWYQQALGQGPQFIFQYYEEEERQRGNFPDRFSGHQFPNYSSELNVNALLLGDSALYLCASSNTRGGDEQYFGPGTRLTVT.

V is TRBV3-1 (or the pseudogene TRBV3-2) and J is TRBJ2-7, with TRBD1 matching over 9 bases. V dropped 2 bases and J dropped 5; count of bases not matched to a gene: 7. CDR3 length: 15 amino acids. CDR1 LGHDT and CDR2 YNNKEL come from the germline V gene (reference sequence). The CDR3 sequence: CASSQTWDRDHEQYF. The CDR3 DNA reads TGTGCCAGCAGCCAAACCTGGGACAGGGACCACGAGCAGTACTTC.

The chain employs TRBV5-4 and TRBJ1-2; 7 nucleotides align to TRBD1. Unmatched junction bases numbered 9, after V lost 5 bases and J lost 8 bases. From germline, CDR1 is SGHNT and CDR2 YYREEE (reference sequence). This CDR3 is 13 amino acids long. The CDR3 coding sequence is TGTGCCAGCAGTTCCGGGACAGTCAAAGGCTACACCTTC. Translation gives CASSSGTVKGYTF. The whole variable domain, remainder taken from reference TRBV5-4 and TRBJ1-2, is ETGVTQSPTHLIKTRGQQVTLRCSSQSGHNTVSWYQQALGQGPQFIFQYYREEENGRGNFPPRFSGLQFPNYSSELNVNALELDDSALYLCASSSGTVKGYTFGSGTRLTVV.

The chain combines TRBV28 with TRBJ2-3; no definite D call. The CDR3 is 15 amino acids. V was clipped by 2 bases and J by 0 bases, with 9 bases between them. The V gene's germline CDR1 is MDHEN and CDR2 SYDVKM. Here the CDR3 reads CASSLLSVSTDTQYF. The CDR3 nucleotides read TGTGCCAGCAGTTTACTATCGGTTAGCACAGATACGCAGTATTTT.

This chain uses TRBV28 with TRBJ2-1; 10 bases map to TRBD2. This CDR3 has 14 residues. In germline, CDR1 is MDHEN, CDR2 SYDVKM. Losses at the gene ends were 9 bases for V and 5 bases for J; bases not matched to a gene: 7. This CDR3 reads CASVSSGGHNEQFF. The CDR3 region has the DNA TGTGCCAGTGTCTCTAGCGGGGGACACAATGAGCAGTTCTTC. The full variable domain, rest sourced from reference TRBV28 and TRBJ2-1, is DVKVTQSSRYLVKRTGEKVFLECVQDMDHENMFWYRQDPGLGLRLIYFSYDVKMKEKGDIPEGYSVSREKKERFSLILESASTNQTSMYLCASVSSGGHNEQFFGPGTRLTVL.

The rearrangement uses TRBV6-5 and TRBJ2-7, with D possibly being TRBD2 (6 bases). V dropped 2 bases and J dropped 2 bases, with 10 bases sitting between them. The CDR3 has 14 amino acids. Germline V gene data show CDR1 as MNHEY and CDR2 as SVGAGI. CDR3 protein: CASSYGAGTYEQYF. Here the CDR3 DNA reads TGTGCCAGCAGTTACGGTGCGGGAACCTACGAGCAGTACTTC.

The rearrangement joins TRBV6-5 to TRBJ1-6; a weak D match, TRBD1 (6 bases). Germline assignment: CDR1 MNHEY and CDR2 SVGAGI. V dropped 7 bases and J dropped 5 bases, with 9 bases sitting between them. CDR3 size: 13 residues. As DNA, the CDR3 is TGTGCCAGCACGGGACATAATAATTCACCCCTCCACTTT. This translates into CASTGHNNSPLHF.

This chain connects TRBV4-3 to TRBJ1-5; unclear D gene. V shed 4 bases and J shed 2 bases, with 15 bases lying between them. The CDR3 is made up of 16 amino acids. The germline CDR1 and CDR2 sequences are LGHNA and YSLEER. The CDR3 protein is CASSPTPEGGNQPQHF. CDR3 sequence (DNA): TGCGCCAGCAGCCCCACCCCGGAGGGAGGCAATCAGCCCCAGCATTTT.

The gene calls are TRBV28 and TRBJ2-5; the D is unclear. CDR3 length: 11 amino acids. Germline CDR1 MDHEN, CDR2 SYDVKM. V lost 3 bases to trimming and J lost 3 bases, with 2 bases between them. DNA for the CDR3: TGTGCCAGCAGTTTCGAAGAGACCCAGTACTTC. This gives the protein CASSFEETQYF.

This sequence joins TRBV3-1 (or the pseudogene TRBV3-2) and TRBJ2-1; 10 bases fit TRBD1. This CDR3 is built from 15 residues. Losses at the gene ends were 7 bases for V and 3 bases for J; bases not matched to a gene: 6. CDR1 is LGHDT, CDR2 YNNKEL, per germline (reference sequence). In nucleotides, the CDR3 is TGTGCCAGCATGTCCGGGACAGGGGTCTACAATGAGCAGTTCTTC. Protein sequence: CASMSGTGVYNEQFF.

The CDR3 DNA reads as TGTGCCAGCTCATCCCGGACAGTTAACACTGAAGCTTTCTTT. Translation gives CASSSRTVNTEAFF. V usage is TRBV18 and J usage is TRBJ1-1; D may be TRBD1 (6 bases). The CDR3 contains 14 residues. The V end was cut by 5 bases, the J end by 2 bases, with 12 bases between. Germline V gives CDR1 KGHSH, CDR2 LQKENI.

This chain links TRBV30 with TRBJ2-7, with D uncertain. Germline V gene data show CDR1 as GTSNPN and CDR2 as SVGIG (reference sequence). This CDR3 has 13 residues. V lost 4 bases, J lost 6 bases, and 16 bases lay in between. CDR3 nucleotides: TGTGCCTGGACCGGCCGGATACGAGGCGAGCAGTACTTC. Amino acid sequence: CAWTGRIRGEQYF.